This T cell receptor beta chain was profiled in a study of control samples from healthy donors and cancer patients. Assay: immunoSEQ multiplex PCR; the TCRdb copy retains only in-frame clones and omits some. The table records 90,000 or so clones, about 89% of them present only once. The sequenced sample consisted of blood. This receptor was identified in a woman aged 55-70 years in good health.

The CDR3 DNA reads as TGCGCCAGCAGTGGGTTCGCAAGGGGCGCCGACACTGAAGCTTTCTTT. It yields the protein CASSGFARGADTEAFF. The chain uses TRBV10-1 and TRBJ1-1, with D tentatively TRBD1 (5 bases). The CDR3 is 16 residues long. CDR1 is WNHNN and CDR2 is SYGVQD in the germline V gene (reference sequence). Trimming took 4 bases from V and 3 from J, leaving 18 bases between them.